The 5 T cell receptor beta chains presented below share a single source sample, sequenced in a study of identifying expanded T cells in peripheral blood. The data were produced by immunoSEQ multiplex PCR, yet TCRdb's version contains in-frame clones alone and is incomplete. The sample carries tens of thousands of clones, 70% to 90% recorded once. Sequencing was done on a sample of blood. Source of these receptors: a person between 18 and 75 years old in good health.

V usage is TRBV7-2 and J usage is TRBJ2-5; D might be TRBD2 (6 bases). V was shortened by 2 bases and J by 5 bases, with 15 bases between the two germline ends. Germline V gene sequence: CDR1 SGHTA, CDR2 FQGNSA. The CDR3 is 15 amino acids. The CDR3 coding sequence is TGTGCCAGCAGCTTATATCGCGGGGTTCAGGAGACCCAGTACTTC. This sequence encodes CASSLYRGVQETQYF.

The genes are TRBV18 and TRBJ1-5, with TRBD1 matching 7 bases. V lost 4 bases, J lost 4 bases, and 7 bases stayed unmatched. CDR1 is KGHSH, CDR2 LQKENI, per germline. This CDR3 is 15 amino acids long. CDR3 region: CASSHDRAINQPQHF. The CDR3 DNA follows: TGTGCCAGCTCACACGACAGGGCTATTAATCAGCCCCAGCATTTT. Using reference TRBV18 and TRBJ1-5 for the parts outside the CDR3, the full variable domain is NAGVMQNPRHLVRRRGQEARLRCSPMKGHSHVYWYRQLPEEGLKFMVYLQKENIIDESGMPKERFSAEFPKEGPSILRIQQVVRGDSAAYFCASSHDRAINQPQHFGDGTRLSIL.

This clone showed up just once. The V and J genes are TRBV2 and TRBJ2-7; 9 bases align to TRBD1. The junction had 2 bases not matched to a gene; V was cut back by 9 bases and J by 2 bases. Germline V gene sequence: CDR1 SNHLY, CDR2 FYNNEI. The CDR3 consists of 12 residues. The CDR3 DNA sequence: TGTGCCAGAGGACAGGGGACCTACGAGCAGTACTTC. It codes for CARGQGTYEQYF.

This chain uses TRBV29-1 with TRBJ2-5; possibly TRBD1 or TRBD2 for D (7 bases each). The CDR3 spans 13 residues. The germline V and J ends were trimmed by 5 bases and 2 bases, with 12 bases remaining between them. Germline V gene lookup returns CDR1 SQVTM and CDR2 ANQGSEA. Here the CDR3 reads CSVRRGGQETQYF. The CDR3 DNA is TGCAGCGTTCGCAGGGGGGGACAAGAGACCCAGTACTTC.

This clone came up once. The chain is built from TRBV28 and TRBJ2-7, with D possibly matching TRBD1 (6 bases). V was clipped by 6 bases and J by 2 bases, with 11 bases between them. CDR3 size: 13 residues. In germline, CDR1 is MDHEN, CDR2 SYDVKM. The CDR3 DNA is TGTGCCAGCAGGATGGACAGTCCCTACGAGCAGTACTTC. As protein: CASRMDSPYEQYF.